This T cell receptor (beta chain) was profiled in a study of cytomegalovirus exposure and HLA in healthy donors. About the study: Caucasian-associated ancestry cluster membership applied to approximately 84% of about 370 genotyped donors.

Germline assignment: CDR1 GTSNPN and CDR2 SVGIG (reference sequence). The CDR3 spans 13 residues. General study points: The authors later found most CMV-associated TCR beta chains appeared HLA-restricted.

A multiplex PCR was run with 60 Vbeta primers and 13 Jbeta primers. Profiled with immunoSEQ multiplex PCR; TCRdb holds only in-frame clones, not every one. Of roughly 150,000 clones listed, 80% are singletons. Turning to this clone: Antigen specificity is unknown.

This chain joins TRBV30 and TRBJ2-5; 7 nucleotides line up with TRBD2. TRBJ2-7 explains the end of the DNA better; the J call may be wrong. This receptor was identified in a man aged 25-45 years in good health and CMV-seronegative. Sequenced input: PBMCs. CDR3 in amino acids: CAWSTGTNYEQYF. The CDR3 coding sequence is TGTGCCTGGAGTACTGGGACTAACTACGAGCAGTACTTC.